The present TCR beta chain was sequenced within a study of beta chain features in type 1 diabetes. Across the study: Investigators examined approximately 110,000,000 sorted cells across all samples.

Sequencing targeted expressed TCRB transcripts, as all isolated RNA had been reverse transcribed. Assay: immunoSEQ multiplex PCR; the TCRdb copy retains only in-frame clones and omits some. Among about 180,000 clones listed, about 12% were seen once. V lost 6 bases to trimming and J lost 3 bases, with 17 bases between them. The germline CDR1 and CDR2 sequences are MDHEN and SYDVKM. CDR3 length equals 15 residues. Sequencing was carried out using central memory CD4+ T cells from blood. The chain joins TRBV28 to TRBJ2-5, with a weak D call TRBD2 (7 bases). This clonotype was sampled from a woman under 30 in good health. CDR3: CASSSPRGGEETQYF. CDR3 bases: TGTGCCAGCAGCTCACCCCGCGGGGGCGAAGAGACCCAGTACTTC.